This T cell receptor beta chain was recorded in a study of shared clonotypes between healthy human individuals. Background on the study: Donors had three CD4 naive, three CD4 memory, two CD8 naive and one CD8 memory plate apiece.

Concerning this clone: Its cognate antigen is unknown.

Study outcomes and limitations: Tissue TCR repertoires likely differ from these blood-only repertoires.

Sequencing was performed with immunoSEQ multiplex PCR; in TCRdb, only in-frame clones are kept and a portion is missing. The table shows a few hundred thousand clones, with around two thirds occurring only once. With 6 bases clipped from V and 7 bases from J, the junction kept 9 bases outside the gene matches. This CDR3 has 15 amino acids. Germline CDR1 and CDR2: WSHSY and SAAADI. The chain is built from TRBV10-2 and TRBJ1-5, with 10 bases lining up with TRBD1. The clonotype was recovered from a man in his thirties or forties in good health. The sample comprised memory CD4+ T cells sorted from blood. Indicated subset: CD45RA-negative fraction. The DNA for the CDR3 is TGCGCCAGCAGCGACCGACAGGGGGCGAGACAGCCCCAGCATTTT. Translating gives CASSDRQGARQPQHF.